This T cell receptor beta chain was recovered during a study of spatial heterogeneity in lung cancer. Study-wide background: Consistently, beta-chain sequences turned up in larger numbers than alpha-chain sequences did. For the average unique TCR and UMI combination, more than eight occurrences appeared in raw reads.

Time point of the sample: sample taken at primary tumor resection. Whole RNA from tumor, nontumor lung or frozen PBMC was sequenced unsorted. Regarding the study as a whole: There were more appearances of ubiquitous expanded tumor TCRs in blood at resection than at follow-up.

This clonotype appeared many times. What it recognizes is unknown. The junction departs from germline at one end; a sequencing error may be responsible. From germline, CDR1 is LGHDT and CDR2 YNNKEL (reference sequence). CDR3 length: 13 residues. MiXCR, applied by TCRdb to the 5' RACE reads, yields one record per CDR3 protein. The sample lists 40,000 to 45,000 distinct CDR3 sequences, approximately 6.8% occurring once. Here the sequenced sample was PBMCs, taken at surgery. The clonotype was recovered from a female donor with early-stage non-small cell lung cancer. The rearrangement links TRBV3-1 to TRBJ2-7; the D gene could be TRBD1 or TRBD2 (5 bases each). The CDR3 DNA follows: TGCATGCGTGGGACCCATCCTTTCTACGAGCAGTACTTC. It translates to CMRGTHPFYEQYF.